This record concerns one T cell receptor (beta chain) sequence. V dropped 0 bases and J dropped 10 bases, with 7 bases sitting between them. The CDR3 totals 12 residues. Germline V gene lookup returns CDR1 LNHDA and CDR2 SQIVND (reference sequence). These data are taken from a study of blood T cell repertoires in COVID-19. Overall study: Samples taken during acute and convalescent COVID-19 were collected in the United States, Italy and Spain. The cDNA or gDNA used as material had been derived from T cells, B-cell-depleted T cells, or PBMCs.

Authors' methods: Reference gene primers were amplified, and this amplification served to estimate nucleated cell counts. The method was immunoSEQ multiplex PCR; TCRdb's version includes in-frame clones alone and lacks a portion of them. V, J and clone size were drawn from that table, and D and trimming were deduced from the DNA. Of about 490,000 clones listed, around 85% are singletons. This chain links TRBV19 with TRBJ1-5; D gene unclear. The sequence came from a human donor in a cohort sampled during active COVID-19. What was sequenced was peripheral blood. CDR3 amino acids: CASSIEGSPQHF. Here the CDR3 DNA reads TGTGCCAGTAGTATAGAGGGCTCCCCCCAGCATTTT.